A selection of T cell receptor beta chains follows, all from one sample in a study of shared clonotypes between healthy human individuals. The method was immunoSEQ multiplex PCR; TCRdb's version includes in-frame clones alone and lacks a portion of them. The sample has more than 1,200,000 clones; 97% to 99% are singletons. Sample: naive CD4+ T cells sorted from blood. These receptors were collected from a man aged 25-45 years in good health. CDR3s include the opening cysteine and the closing phenylalanine or tryptophan. D genes are given only for firm matches.

D: TRBD2; V: TRBV28; J: TRBJ2-7; CDR3: CASSLAGGFSYEQYF; DNA: TGTGCCAGCAGTTTGGCGGGAGGGTTCTCCTACGAGCAGTACTTC
D: .; V: TRBV29-1; J: TRBJ2-2; CDR3: CSVEDEAGELFF; DNA: TGCAGCGTTGAAGATGAGGCCGGGGAGCTGTTTTTT
D: .; V: TRBV5-1; J: TRBJ2-5; CDR3: CASSLAALETQYF; DNA: TGCGCCAGCAGCTTGGCTGCTTTGGAGACCCAGTACTTC
D: .; V: TRBV6-5; J: TRBJ2-5; CDR3: CATGLVPAETQYF; DNA: TGTGCCACGGGCCTGGTTCCCGCAGAGACCCAGTACTTC
D: TRBD2; V: TRBV5-5; J: TRBJ2-3; CDR3: CASSLGTSLTDTQYF; DNA: TGTGCCAGCAGCTTGGGGACTAGTTTGACAGATACGCAGTATTTT
D: .; V: TRBV11-3; J: TRBJ2-3; CDR3: CASSKDPRGLSTQYF; DNA: TGTGCCAGCAGCAAAGACCCCCGGGGACTCTCTACGCAGTATTTT
D: TRBD2; V: TRBV7-9; J: TRBJ2-3; CDR3: CASSLGPREGPSTDTQYF; DNA: TGTGCCAGCAGCTTGGGGCCGCGGGAGGGCCCTAGCACAGATACGCAGTATTTT
D: TRBD2; V: TRBV19; J: TRBJ2-7; CDR3: CASSASGSSREQYF; DNA: TGTGCCAGTAGTGCCAGCGGGAGCTCCCGCGAGCAGTACTTC
D: .; V: TRBV6-1; J: TRBJ2-4; CDR3: CASSRVADIQYF; DNA: TGTGCCAGCTCCAGGGTGGCTGACATTCAGTACTTC
D: .; V: TRBV13; J: TRBJ2-5; CDR3: CASSFHGQETQYF; DNA: TGTGCCAGCAGCTTCCATGGCCAAGAGACCCAGTACTTC
D: TRBD2; V: TRBV9; J: TRBJ2-5; CDR3: CASSVGASGRANQETQYF; DNA: TGTGCCAGCAGCGTAGGGGCTAGCGGGAGGGCCAACCAAGAGACCCAGTACTTC
D: .; V: TRBV6-5; J: TRBJ1-2; CDR3: CASSYWRDTANYGYTF; DNA: TGTGCCAGCAGTTACTGGCGGGACACCGCTAACTATGGCTACACCTTC
D: .; V: TRBV28; J: TRBJ1-5; CDR3: CASSSYRTGNNQPQHF; DNA: TGTGCCAGCAGTTCGTACCGGACGGGAAATAATCAGCCCCAGCATTTT
D: .; V: TRBV7-2; J: TRBJ2-7; CDR3: CASSLFAYSRIPGEQYF; DNA: TGTGCCAGCAGCTTATTCGCCTACTCACGGATACCGGGGGAGCAGTACTTC
D: .; V: TRBV7-6; J: TRBJ2-7; CDR3: CASSLVSSAGTDYEQYF; DNA: TGTGCCAGCAGCTTAGTCTCGTCGGCAGGAACTGACTACGAGCAGTACTTC
D: TRBD2; V: TRBV11-2; J: TRBJ2-5; CDR3: CASKGGRAQKTQYF; DNA: TGTGCCAGCAAAGGCGGGAGGGCCCAGAAGACCCAGTACTTC
D: TRBD1; V: TRBV6-1; J: TRBJ1-1; CDR3: CASRDRGDTEAFF; DNA: TGTGCCAGCAGGGACAGGGGAGACACTGAAGCTTTCTTT
D: .; V: TRBV6-5; J: TRBJ2-7; CDR3: CASSYHRTTYEQYF; DNA: TGTGCCAGCAGTTACCATAGGACAACCTACGAGCAGTACTTC
D: TRBD2; V: TRBV4-2; J: TRBJ2-7; CDR3: CASSPRLAGAYEQYF; DNA: TGTGCCAGCAGCCCAAGACTAGCGGGGGCCTACGAGCAGTACTTC
D: .; V: TRBV10-1; J: TRBJ2-3; CDR3: CASSESGTPAQYF; DNA: TGCGCCAGCAGTGAGTCGGGGACCCCAGCGCAGTATTTT
D: .; V: TRBV2; J: TRBJ2-1; CDR3: CASDRRQAESNEQFF; DNA: TGTGCCAGCGACCGGAGACAGGCCGAGAGCAATGAGCAGTTCTTC
D: TRBD2; V: TRBV28; J: TRBJ2-6; CDR3: CASGTSGNSGANVLTF; DNA: TGTGCCAGTGGGACTAGCGGGAACTCTGGGGCCAACGTCCTGACTTTC
D: .; V: TRBV7-7; J: TRBJ1-1; CDR3: CASSLEELNTEAFF; DNA: TGTGCTAGCAGCTTAGAGGAGCTGAACACTGAAGCTTTCTTT
D: TRBD2; V: TRBV7-2; J: TRBJ2-3; CDR3: CASSLVSGGGSTDTQYF; DNA: TGTGCCAGCAGCTTAGTTTCAGGCGGGGGAAGCACAGATACGCAGTATTTT
D: .; V: TRBV18; J: TRBJ2-5; CDR3: CASSPRGGQETQYF; DNA: TGTGCCAGCTCACCACGGGGAGGCCAAGAGACCCAGTACTTC
D: TRBD2; V: TRBV6-6; J: TRBJ2-7; CDR3: CASSYRLAGGYEQYF; DNA: TGTGCCAGCAGTTACCGCCTAGCGGGAGGGTACGAGCAGTACTTC